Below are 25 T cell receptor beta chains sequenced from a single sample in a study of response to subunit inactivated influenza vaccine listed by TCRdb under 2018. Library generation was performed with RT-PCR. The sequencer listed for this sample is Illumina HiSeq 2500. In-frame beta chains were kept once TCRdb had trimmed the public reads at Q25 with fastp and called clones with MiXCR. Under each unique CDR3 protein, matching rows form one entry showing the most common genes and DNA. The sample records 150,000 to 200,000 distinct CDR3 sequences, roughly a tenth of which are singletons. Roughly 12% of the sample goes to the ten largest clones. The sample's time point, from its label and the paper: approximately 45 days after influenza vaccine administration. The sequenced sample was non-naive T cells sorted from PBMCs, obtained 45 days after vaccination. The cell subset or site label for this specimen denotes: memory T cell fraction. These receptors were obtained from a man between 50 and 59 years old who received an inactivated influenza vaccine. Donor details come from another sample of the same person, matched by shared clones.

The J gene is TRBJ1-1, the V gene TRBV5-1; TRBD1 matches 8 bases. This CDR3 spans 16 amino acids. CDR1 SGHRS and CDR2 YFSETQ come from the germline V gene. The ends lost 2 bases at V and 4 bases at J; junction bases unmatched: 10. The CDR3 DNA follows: TGCGCCAGCAGCTTTCAGCCAGGGGGCGCGGGCACTGAAGCTTTCTTT. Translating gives CASSFQPGGAGTEAFF.

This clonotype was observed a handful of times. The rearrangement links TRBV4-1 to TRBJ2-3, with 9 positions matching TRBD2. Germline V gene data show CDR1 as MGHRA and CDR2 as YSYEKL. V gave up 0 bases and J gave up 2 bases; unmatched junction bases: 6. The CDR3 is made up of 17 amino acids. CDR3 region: CASSQDGSGGYTDTQYF. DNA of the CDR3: TGCGCCAGCAGCCAAGATGGTAGCGGGGGCTACACAGATACGCAGTATTTT.

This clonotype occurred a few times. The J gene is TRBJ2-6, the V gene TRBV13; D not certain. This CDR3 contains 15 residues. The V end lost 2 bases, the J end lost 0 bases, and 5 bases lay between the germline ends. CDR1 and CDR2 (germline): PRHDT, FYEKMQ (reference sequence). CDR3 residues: CASSLWGSGANVLTF. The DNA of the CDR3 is TGTGCCAGCAGCTTATGGGGCTCTGGGGCCAACGTCCTGACTTTC.

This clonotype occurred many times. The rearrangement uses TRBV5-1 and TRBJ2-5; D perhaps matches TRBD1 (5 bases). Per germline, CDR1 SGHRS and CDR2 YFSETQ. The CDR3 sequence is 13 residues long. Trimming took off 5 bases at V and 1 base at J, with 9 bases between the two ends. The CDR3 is CASRMGLQETQYF. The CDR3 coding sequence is TGCGCCAGCAGAATGGGGCTCCAAGAGACCCAGTACTTC.

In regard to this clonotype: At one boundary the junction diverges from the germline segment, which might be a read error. CDR3 region: CASREGLAGRTHF. The DNA of the CDR3 is TGTGCCAGCAGGGAGGGACTAGCGGGGAGGACCCACTTC. The gene calls are TRBV6-1 and TRBJ2-7; 13 bases align to TRBD2. Germline CDR1 MNHNS, CDR2 SASEGT. The CDR3 consists of 13 residues.

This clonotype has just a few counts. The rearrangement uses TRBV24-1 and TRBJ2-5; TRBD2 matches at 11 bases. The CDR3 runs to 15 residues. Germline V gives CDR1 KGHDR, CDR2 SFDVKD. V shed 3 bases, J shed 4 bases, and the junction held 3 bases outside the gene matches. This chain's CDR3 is CATSDRTSGPETQYF. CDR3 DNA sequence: TGTGCCACCAGTGATCGGACTAGCGGGCCAGAGACCCAGTACTTC.

This CDR3 is CASSASLRGRNTIYF. The CDR3 DNA reads TGTGCCAGCAGTGCGTCTTTAAGGGGCAGAAACACCATATATTTT. V usage is TRBV6-1 and J usage is TRBJ1-3, with D possibly TRBD1 on 5 matching bases. The V gene's germline CDR1 is MNHNS and CDR2 SASEGT. This CDR3 comprises 15 residues. The V gene lost 4 bases and the J gene lost 5 bases, with 15 bases spanning the gap.

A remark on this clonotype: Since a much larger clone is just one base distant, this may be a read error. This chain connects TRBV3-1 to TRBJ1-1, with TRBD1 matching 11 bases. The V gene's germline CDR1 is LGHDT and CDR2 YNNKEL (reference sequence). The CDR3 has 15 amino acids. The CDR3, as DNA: TGTGGCAGCAGCCAAACCCGGACAGGGGGCTTTGAAGCTTTCTTT. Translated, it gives CGSSQTRTGGFEAFF.

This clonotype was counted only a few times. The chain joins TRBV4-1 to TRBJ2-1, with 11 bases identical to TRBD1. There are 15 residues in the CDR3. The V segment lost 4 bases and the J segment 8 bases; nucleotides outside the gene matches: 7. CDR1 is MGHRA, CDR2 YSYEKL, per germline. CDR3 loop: CASSLRTGGLDEQFF. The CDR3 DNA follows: TGCGCCAGCAGCCTTCGGACAGGGGGCTTGGATGAGCAGTTCTTC.

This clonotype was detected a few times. This CDR3 reads CAWSEGTGPYEQYF. The CDR3 coding sequence is TGTGCCTGGAGTGAAGGGACAGGGCCCTACGAGCAGTACTTC. This chain uses TRBV30 with TRBJ2-7, with 9 positions matching TRBD1. This CDR3 contains 14 residues. V was clipped by 1 base and J by 2 bases; unmatched bases: 3. Germline lookup yields CDR1 GTSNPN and CDR2 SVGIG (reference sequence).

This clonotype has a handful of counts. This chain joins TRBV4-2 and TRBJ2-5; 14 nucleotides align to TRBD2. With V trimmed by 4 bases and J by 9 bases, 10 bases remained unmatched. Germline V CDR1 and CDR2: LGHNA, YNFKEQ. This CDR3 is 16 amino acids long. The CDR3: CASSREPLGLAGAQYF. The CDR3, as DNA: TGTGCCAGCAGCCGGGAACCTCTGGGACTAGCGGGGGCCCAGTACTTC.

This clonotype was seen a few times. The CDR3 DNA is TGTGCCAGCAGCAGAAGGACTAGCGTGTATAGCACAGATACGCAGTATTTT. Translated: CASSRRTSVYSTDTQYF. The rearrangement joins TRBV11-1 to TRBJ2-3, with 9 bases fitting TRBD2. The CDR3 sequence is 17 residues long. V gave up 5 bases and J gave up 0 bases; unmatched junction bases: 9. In germline, CDR1 is SGHAT, CDR2 FQDESV (reference sequence).

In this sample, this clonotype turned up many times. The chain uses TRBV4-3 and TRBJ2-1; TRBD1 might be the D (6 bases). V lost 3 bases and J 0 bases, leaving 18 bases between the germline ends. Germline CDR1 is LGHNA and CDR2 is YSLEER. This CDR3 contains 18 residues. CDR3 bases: TGCGCCAGCAGCCAGCCCCAGGGGCGGAAGAGCTCCTACAATGAGCAGTTCTTC. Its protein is CASSQPQGRKSSYNEQFF.

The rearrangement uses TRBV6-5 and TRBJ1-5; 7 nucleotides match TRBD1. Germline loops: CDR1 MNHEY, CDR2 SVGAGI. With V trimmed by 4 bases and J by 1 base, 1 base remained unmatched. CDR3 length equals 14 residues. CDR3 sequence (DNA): TGTGCCAGCAGTTTACAGGGGAGCAATCAGCCCCAGCATTTT. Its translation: CASSLQGSNQPQHF.

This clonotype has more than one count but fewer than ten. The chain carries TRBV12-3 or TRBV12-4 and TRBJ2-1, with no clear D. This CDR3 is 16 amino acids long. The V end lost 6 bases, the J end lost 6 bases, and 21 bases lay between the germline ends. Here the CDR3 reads CASSPPGRLTRNEQFF. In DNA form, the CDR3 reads TGTGCCAGCAGCCCCCCCGGCAGGTTAACCCGCAATGAGCAGTTCTTC.

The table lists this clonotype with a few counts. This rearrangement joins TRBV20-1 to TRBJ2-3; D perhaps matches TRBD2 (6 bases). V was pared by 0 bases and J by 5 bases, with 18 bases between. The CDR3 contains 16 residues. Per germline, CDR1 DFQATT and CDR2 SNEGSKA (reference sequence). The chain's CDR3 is CSARDHLGQGGDTQYF. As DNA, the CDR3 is TGCAGTGCTAGAGATCATCTGGGGCAGGGAGGAGATACGCAGTATTTT.

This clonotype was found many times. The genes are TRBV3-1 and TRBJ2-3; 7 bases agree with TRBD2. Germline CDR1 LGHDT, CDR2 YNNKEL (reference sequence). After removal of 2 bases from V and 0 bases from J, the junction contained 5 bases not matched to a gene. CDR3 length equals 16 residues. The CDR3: CASSQLSGASTDTQYF. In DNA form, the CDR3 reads TGTGCCAGCAGCCAATTGAGCGGGGCTAGCACAGATACGCAGTATTTT.

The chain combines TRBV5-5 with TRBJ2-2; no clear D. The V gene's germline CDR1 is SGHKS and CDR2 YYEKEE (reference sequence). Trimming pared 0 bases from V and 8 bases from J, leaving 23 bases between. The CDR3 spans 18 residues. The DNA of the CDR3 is TGTGCCAGCAGCTTGGACTGGGCCCGATCCCCGGTCGGTGGGGAGCTGTTTTTT. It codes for CASSLDWARSPVGGELFF.

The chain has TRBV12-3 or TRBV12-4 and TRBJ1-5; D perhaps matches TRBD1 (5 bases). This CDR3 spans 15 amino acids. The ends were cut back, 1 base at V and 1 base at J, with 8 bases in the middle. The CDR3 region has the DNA TGTGCCAGCAGTTTAGACCAGGGCAGCAATCAGCCCCAGCATTTT. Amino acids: CASSLDQGSNQPQHF.

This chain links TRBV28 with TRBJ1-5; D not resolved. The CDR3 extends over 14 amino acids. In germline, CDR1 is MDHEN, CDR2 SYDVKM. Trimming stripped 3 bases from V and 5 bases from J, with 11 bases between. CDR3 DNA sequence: TGTGCCAGCAGTTTTGGTGGGGAGGATCAGCCCCAGCATTTT. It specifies CASSFGGEDQPQHF.

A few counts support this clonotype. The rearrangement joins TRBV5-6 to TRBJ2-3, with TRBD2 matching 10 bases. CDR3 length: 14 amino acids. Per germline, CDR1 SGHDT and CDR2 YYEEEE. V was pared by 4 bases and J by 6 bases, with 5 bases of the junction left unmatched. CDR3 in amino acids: CASSESGRGDTQYF. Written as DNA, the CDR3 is TGTGCCAGCAGCGAAAGCGGGAGGGGTGATACGCAGTATTTT.

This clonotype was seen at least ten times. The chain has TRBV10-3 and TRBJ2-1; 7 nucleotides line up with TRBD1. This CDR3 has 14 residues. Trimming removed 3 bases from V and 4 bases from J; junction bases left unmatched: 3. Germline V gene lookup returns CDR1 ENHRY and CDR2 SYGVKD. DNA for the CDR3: TGTGCCATCAGTGAAGGACAGGAGTACAATGAGCAGTTCTTC. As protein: CAISEGQEYNEQFF.

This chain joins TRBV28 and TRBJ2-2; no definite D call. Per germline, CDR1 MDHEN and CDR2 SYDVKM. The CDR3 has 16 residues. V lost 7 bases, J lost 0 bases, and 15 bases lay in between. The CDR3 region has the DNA TGTGCCAGCAAGTTTCGTATGGCCTCGAACACCGGGGAGCTGTTTTTT. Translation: CASKFRMASNTGELFF.

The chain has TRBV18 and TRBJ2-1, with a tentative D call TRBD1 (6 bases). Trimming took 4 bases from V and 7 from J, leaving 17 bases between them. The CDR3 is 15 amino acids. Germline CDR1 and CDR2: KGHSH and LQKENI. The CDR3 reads CASSRWGQGLNEQFF. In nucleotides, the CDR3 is TGTGCCAGCTCACGGTGGGGCCAGGGGTTAAATGAGCAGTTCTTC. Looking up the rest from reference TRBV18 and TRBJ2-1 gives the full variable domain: NAGVMQNPRHLVRRRGQEARLRCSPMKGHSHVYWYRQLPEEGLKFMVYLQKENIIDESGMPKERFSAEFPKEGPSILRIQQVVRGDSAAYFCASSRWGQGLNEQFFGPGTRLTVL.

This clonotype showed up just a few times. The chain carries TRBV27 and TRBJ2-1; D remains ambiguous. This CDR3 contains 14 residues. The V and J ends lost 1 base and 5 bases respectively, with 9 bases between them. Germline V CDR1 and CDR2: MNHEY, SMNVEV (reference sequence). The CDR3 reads CASSLWAGNNEQFF. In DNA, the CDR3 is TGTGCCAGCAGTTTATGGGCTGGAAACAATGAGCAGTTCTTC.